This TCR beta chain is from a study of T cell repertoires in cytomegalovirus infection (dated by TCRdb to the late 2010s). Describing the broader study: The peptide stimulations were aimed at well-studied HLA-B-restricted epitopes as well as recently identified HLA-C-restricted CMV epitopes, whose presentation resists viral immunomodulation. Donor HLA type was relevant to the analysis, because carriage of CMV infection together with the matching HLA type was indicated by public TCR beta signatures. The research as a whole found: Carriers of CMV infection plus the relevant HLA type were discriminated by the cumulative frequency of public TCR beta family members in the study cohort and in an independent 352-donor cohort. In the ex vivo response, HLA-C-restricted CMV-specific TCR beta clonotypes were dominant, and in two of eight donors the single most frequent clonotype came from this HLA-C-restricted group.

The listed sequencing device is Illumina HiSeq 1500. TCRdb applied fastp at Q25 and MiXCR to the public reads, then kept only in-frame beta chains. Rows are combined by CDR3 protein, so each entry shows the most common genes and DNA. Present in this sample are some 130,000 distinct CDR3 sequences, about 32% of which were seen just once. Around 50% of the sample comes from the top ten. The treatment or condition label on this specimen signifies: in vitro stimulation with specific CMV peptide epitopes to enrich CMV-specific T cells. To note about this clonotype: No antigen is known for it. No base qualities exist here, and no much larger clone lies one base off it.

Sample: CD8+ T cells from cultured PBMCs, taken from culture after CMV antigen stimulation. The receptor was isolated from a human donor in good health (CMV status not recorded). Some clones in this sample may be carry-over from other donors' samples.

At the DNA level, the sequence is TGTGCCAGCAGCTCACCTAGGACGTCTAGCAGGGGATTTTACGAGCAGTACTTC. It translates to CASSSPRTSSRGFYEQYF. Recombination connected TRBV7-2 to TRBJ2-7, with a weak D call of TRBD1 (6 bases match). V is shortened by 4 bases, J by 4 bases, and the region joining them spans 26 bases. The germline V gene yields SGHTA for CDR1 and FQGNSA for CDR2. Its CDR3 holds 18 amino acids, cysteine through phenylalanine. Only the CDR3 DNA is retained, 54 bases long and in frame from the first base.